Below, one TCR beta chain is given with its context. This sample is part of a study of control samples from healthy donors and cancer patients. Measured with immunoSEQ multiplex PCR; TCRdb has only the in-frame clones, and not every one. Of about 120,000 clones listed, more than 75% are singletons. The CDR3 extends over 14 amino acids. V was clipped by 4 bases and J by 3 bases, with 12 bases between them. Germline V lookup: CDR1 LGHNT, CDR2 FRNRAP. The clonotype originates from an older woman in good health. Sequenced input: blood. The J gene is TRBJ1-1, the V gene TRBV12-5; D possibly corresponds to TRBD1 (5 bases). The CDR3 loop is CASGSPVGDTEAFF. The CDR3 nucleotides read TGTGCTAGTGGTTCCCCTGTAGGGGACACTGAAGCTTTCTTT.